A few counts support the clone carrying this TCR beta chain. Antigen: not known. This entry comes from a study of beta chain features in type 1 diabetes. The germline CDR1 and CDR2 sequences are SGHTA and FQGNSA. V was pared by 5 bases and J by 3 bases, with 16 bases of the junction left unmatched. This CDR3 region has 18 residues. The sequenced template was cDNA made from the entire isolated RNA. The repertoire was sequenced with immunoSEQ multiplex PCR; TCRdb's copy has only in-frame clones and lacks some. The sample yields under 200,000 clones, around 8.3% seen once. Study-level points and caveats: There was a moderate but significant shortening of TCRB CDR3s in all four CD4+ subsets of Type 1 diabetes patients.

This clonotype was sampled from a woman younger than 30 with type 1 diabetes. The specimen sequenced was central memory CD4+ T cells from blood. The chain has TRBV7-2 and TRBJ1-1; 9 nucleotides line up with TRBD1. CDR3 in DNA: TGTGCCAGCAGCCTATCCGTCACCGGGACAGGGAGAGACACTGAAGCTTTCTTT. Residues: CASSLSVTGTGRDTEAFF.